The T cell receptor beta chain described here comes from a study of control samples from healthy donors and cancer patients. Clones were sequenced by immunoSEQ multiplex PCR, and TCRdb holds only the in-frame ones, with some missing. This table has 70,000 to 95,000 clones, 70% to 90% appearing once. The CDR3 extends over 13 amino acids. V was shortened by 5 bases and J by 4 bases, with 11 bases between the two germline ends. Germline values: CDR1 LNHDA, CDR2 SQIVND (reference sequence). The V gene is TRBV19, the J gene TRBJ1-1; tentative D call: TRBD1 (6 bases). The specimen was blood. The clonotype was recovered from a man aged 45 to 65 in good health. DNA of the CDR3: TGTGCCAGTAGTGGAACGACAGGCACTGAAGCTTTCTTT. Translated, it gives CASSGTTGTEAFF.